What follows describes a single TCR beta chain. Antigen: not known. The CDR3 consists of 13 residues. Per germline, CDR1 SGDLS and CDR2 YYNGEE. This sample is part of a study of monozygotic twins with inflammatory bowel disease. Study-level results: No repertoire similarity difference was seen between concordant and discordant twins; power was possibly limited. Findings did not support one strong IBD-associated signal or clonotype.

For each CDR3 protein, TCRdb gives one entry from its re-call of the 5' RACE reads, without DNA. The sample totals 150,000 or so distinct CDR3 sequences. Blood, approximately 2.3 ml, was drawn per donor. This receptor was identified in a human donor with ulcerative colitis or Crohn's disease, or a healthy co-twin of an affected twin (not recorded which). The J gene is TRBJ2-2, the V gene TRBV9. Sequenced material: blood. The CDR3 reads CASSVGNTGELFF.